This T cell receptor (beta chain) is from a study of cytomegalovirus exposure and HLA in healthy donors. PCR primers comprised 60 Vbeta and 13 Jbeta primers. Profiled with immunoSEQ multiplex PCR; TCRdb holds only in-frame clones, not every one. The repertoire includes roughly 100,000 clones, approximately 70% of them detected once, and under 4% sits in the top ten. The source of this sequence is a man in his thirties or forties in good health and CMV-seronegative. Specimen: PBMCs.

In DNA form, the CDR3 reads TGTGCCAGCAGCTTTAGGAGTTGGGGGGATACTGAAGCTTTCTTT. The encoded protein is CASSFRSWGDTEAFF. This chain uses TRBV5-6 with TRBJ1-1, with D tentatively TRBD1 (5 bases). Between the trimmed V and J ends, which lost 2 bases and 5 bases, there was a span of 16 bases. The CDR3 spans 15 residues. Germline V gene data show CDR1 as SGHDT and CDR2 as YYEEEE.